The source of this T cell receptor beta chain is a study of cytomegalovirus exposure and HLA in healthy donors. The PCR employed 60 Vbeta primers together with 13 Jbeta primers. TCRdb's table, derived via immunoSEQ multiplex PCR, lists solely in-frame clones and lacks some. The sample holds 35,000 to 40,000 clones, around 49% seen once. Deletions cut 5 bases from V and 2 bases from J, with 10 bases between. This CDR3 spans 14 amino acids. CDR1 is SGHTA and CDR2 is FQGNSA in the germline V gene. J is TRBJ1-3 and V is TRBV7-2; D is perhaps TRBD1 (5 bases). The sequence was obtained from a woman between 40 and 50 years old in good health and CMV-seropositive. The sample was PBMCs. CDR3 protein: CASSPWGAGNTIYF. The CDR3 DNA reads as TGTGCCAGCAGCCCGTGGGGGGCTGGAAACACCATATATTTT.